One and the same sample provided the 26 T cell receptor beta chains below, sequenced in a study of pediatric ulcerative colitis. Clones were read by immunoSEQ multiplex PCR, and TCRdb kept only the in-frame ones, dropping some. This table has roughly 64,000 clones, roughly nine tenths appearing once. Sequencing was performed on blood. All receptors derive from a boy younger than 18 with severe ulcerative colitis.

This clone was detected only once. The gene calls are TRBV7-9 and TRBJ2-3, with D uncertain. Trimming pared 11 bases from V and 5 bases from J, leaving 11 bases between. The germline V gene encodes CDR1 SEHNR and CDR2 FQNEAQ (reference sequence). CDR3 size: 11 residues. CDR3 nucleotide sequence: TGTGCCGGTGGCCAGGAAGATACGCAGTATTTT. Protein sequence: CAGGQEDTQYF.

The CDR3: CASRGTSGVNNEQFF. CDR3 nucleotides: TGTGCCAGCAGGGGGACTAGCGGGGTGAACAATGAGCAGTTCTTC. This chain joins TRBV6-6 and TRBJ2-1; TRBD2 aligns across 13 bases. Germline values: CDR1 MNHNY, CDR2 SVGAGI (reference sequence). The CDR3 loop spans 15 amino acids. V trimming: 6 bases; J trimming: 5 bases; junction bases outside the gene matches: 4.

The chain links TRBV15 to TRBJ1-1, with TRBD1 matching over 9 bases. Germline CDR1 reads LNHNV; CDR2 reads YYDKDF (reference sequence). V lost 0 bases, J lost 10 bases, and 18 bases stayed unmatched. CDR3 size: 18 residues. Here the CDR3 reads CATSRDEYRSRDRDGAFF. CDR3 bases: TGTGCCACCAGCAGAGATGAGTATCGGTCCCGGGACAGGGATGGAGCTTTCTTT.

The chain recombines TRBV5-1 with TRBJ2-2; TRBD1 matches 7 bases. Germline V CDR1 and CDR2: SGHRS, YFSETQ. The CDR3 totals 15 residues. With V trimmed by 4 bases and J by 4 bases, 7 bases remained unmatched. The CDR3 loop is CASSNRDSGTGELFF. In DNA form, the CDR3 reads TGCGCCAGCAGCAACCGGGACAGCGGCACCGGGGAGCTGTTTTTT.

The chain combines TRBV12-5 with TRBJ2-6; D not certain. From germline, CDR1 is LGHNT and CDR2 FRNRAP. CDR3 length: 13 residues. V gave up 6 bases and J gave up 4 bases, with 7 bases separating them. DNA for the CDR3: TGTGCTAGTGGGGCATCGGGGGCCAACGTCCTGACTTTC. Translated, it gives CASGASGANVLTF.

This chain connects TRBV19 to TRBJ2-3; unclear D gene. Germline CDR1 reads LNHDA; CDR2 reads SQIVND (reference sequence). The CDR3 extends over 10 amino acids. Trimming left V 7 bases short and J 11 bases short, with 10 bases between. CDR3 sequence: CASKGREQYF. The CDR3 bases are TGTGCCAGTAAAGGAAGGGAGCAGTATTTT.

This sequence joins TRBV7-2 and TRBJ1-1; D uncertain. CDR1 and CDR2 (germline): SGHTA, FQGNSA. This CDR3 contains 13 residues. Trimming took 2 bases from V and 3 from J, leaving 7 bases between them. The CDR3 reads CASSLLQDTEAFF. CDR3 nucleotides: TGTGCCAGCAGCTTACTCCAAGACACTGAAGCTTTCTTT.

The chain is built from TRBV7-6 and TRBJ2-7; D is uncertain. The ends were cut back, 3 bases at V and 1 base at J, with 7 bases in the middle. Germline CDR1 is SGHVS and CDR2 is FNYEAQ. CDR3 length: 13 residues. This CDR3 is CASSFGDSYEQYF. The CDR3 DNA reads TGTGCCAGCAGCTTCGGCGATTCCTACGAGCAGTACTTC. The entire variable domain, with the rest obtained from reference TRBV7-6 and TRBJ2-7, is as follows: GAGVSQSPRYKVTKRGQDVALRCDPISGHVSLYWYRQALGQGPEFLTYFNYEAQQDKSGLPNDRFSAERPEGSISTLTIQRTEQRDSAMYRCASSFGDSYEQYFGPGTRLTVT.

This chain joins TRBV5-1 and TRBJ1-1; D remains ambiguous. The CDR3 sequence is 16 residues long. CDR1 and CDR2 (germline): SGHRS, YFSETQ. V lost 0 bases and J 1 base, leaving 13 bases between the germline ends. CDR3 in amino acids: CASSLGSRLANTEAFF. CDR3 nucleotides: TGCGCCAGCAGCTTGGGAAGCCGGCTCGCGAACACTGAAGCTTTCTTT.

This chain connects TRBV29-1 to TRBJ2-1; 8 bases align to TRBD2. The CDR3 loop spans 17 amino acids. V lost 5 bases, J lost 6 bases, and 18 bases stayed unmatched. From germline, CDR1 is SQVTM and CDR2 ANQGSEA. This chain's CDR3 is CSVSFPTSALAPNEQFF. The CDR3 region has the DNA TGCAGCGTTTCCTTCCCGACTAGCGCCCTAGCCCCCAATGAGCAGTTCTTC.

The chain links TRBV10-3 to TRBJ2-7; 9 nucleotides match TRBD1. This CDR3 is 14 amino acids long. V was clipped by 3 bases and J by 7 bases; unmatched bases: 7. Germline V lookup: CDR1 ENHRY, CDR2 SYGVKD. The chain's CDR3 is CAISEGTGPGEQYF. CDR3 sequence (DNA): TGTGCCATCAGTGAAGGGACAGGGCCTGGGGAGCAGTACTTC.

This sequence joins TRBV21-1 and TRBJ1-1; the table assigns TRBD1, which was not confirmed against the DNA. TRBV21-1 is designated a pseudogene. The CDR3 covers 13 residues. The CDR3 loop reads CASSGQMNTEAFF. The CDR3 coding sequence is TGTGCCAGCAGTGGGCAGATGAACACTGAAGCTTTCTTT.

The chain links TRBV18 to TRBJ2-1, with 14 bases identical to TRBD2. This CDR3 contains 16 residues. Germline loops: CDR1 KGHSH, CDR2 LQKENI. J gave up 9 bases and V 4 bases, and 8 bases lay outside the gene matches. The CDR3 DNA reads as TGTGCCAGCTCACTAGGACTAGCGGGAGGAGGAAGTGAGCAGTTCTTC. Amino acid sequence: CASSLGLAGGGSEQFF.

CDR3 residues: CASSFVSGAGTDTQYF. The CDR3 region has the DNA TGCGCCAGCAGCTTCGTCTCGGGAGCTGGCACAGATACGCAGTATTTT. This chain joins TRBV5-1 and TRBJ2-3, with D maybe TRBD2 (6 bases). This CDR3 is 16 amino acids long. Germline V CDR1 and CDR2: SGHRS, YFSETQ. V was cut by 2 bases and J by 1 base, with 14 bases left in between.

This clone turned up a few times. The J gene is TRBJ2-2, the V gene TRBV10-1; D gene ambiguous. This CDR3 has 13 amino acids. From germline, CDR1 is WNHNN and CDR2 SYGVQD (reference sequence). V was shortened by 7 bases and J by 1 base, with 7 bases between the two germline ends. The CDR3 loop is CASMGQNTGELFF. The CDR3 bases are TGCGCCAGCATGGGTCAGAACACCGGGGAGCTGTTTTTT.

This rearrangement joins TRBV21-1 to TRBJ1-1. TRBV21-1 is listed as a pseudogene. The CDR3 has 11 amino acids. For the CDR3, the DNA is TGTGCCCCCTCGATTAACACTGAAGCTTTCTTT. This encodes CAPSINTEAFF.

The chain is built from TRBV30 and TRBJ2-3, with 7 bases aligning to TRBD2. V lost 0 bases to trimming and J lost 7 bases; unmatched junction nucleotides: 10. The CDR3 extends over 15 amino acids. Looked up from germline, CDR1 is GTSNPN and CDR2 is SVGIG (reference sequence). Here the CDR3 reads CAWSVWTRGDYTQYF. CDR3 coding DNA: TGTGCCTGGAGTGTTTGGACTAGGGGTGATTATACGCAGTATTTT. Filled out from reference TRBV30 and TRBJ2-3, the complete variable domain reads SQTIHQWPATLVQPVGSPLSLECTVEGTSNPNLYWYRQAAGRGLQLLFYSVGIGQISSEVPQNLSASRPQDRQFILSSKKLLLSDSGFYLCAWSVWTRGDYTQYFGPGTRLTVL.

The gene calls are TRBV6-5 and TRBJ1-5; no clear D gene. V was shortened by 10 bases and J by 5 bases, with 12 bases between the two germline ends. The CDR3 runs 12 residues. From germline, CDR1 is MNHEY and CDR2 SVGAGI. The CDR3 loop reads CAIMDGDQPQHF. As DNA, the CDR3 is TGTGCCATCATGGACGGAGATCAGCCCCAGCATTTT.

The chain employs TRBV29-1 and TRBJ2-3; D not resolved. The V gene lost 5 bases and the J gene lost 3 bases, with 12 bases spanning the gap. Germline loops: CDR1 SQVTM, CDR2 ANQGSEA. The CDR3 sequence is 13 residues long. CDR3 amino acids: CSVSSLGTDTQYF. The CDR3 DNA is TGCAGCGTTTCTAGTCTGGGTACAGATACGCAGTATTTT.

The CDR3 reads CASSQTDSRSYEQYF. DNA of the CDR3: TGTGCCAGCAGCCAGACGGACAGCCGATCCTACGAGCAGTACTTC. This chain links TRBV9 with TRBJ2-7; D possibly corresponds to TRBD1 (6 bases). The CDR3 runs 15 residues. Germline lookup yields CDR1 SGDLS and CDR2 YYNGEE. V was pared by 4 bases and J by 1 base, with 15 bases between.

The chain recombines TRBV7-8 with TRBJ2-6; 9 nucleotides line up with TRBD1. The germline V gene encodes CDR1 SGHVS and CDR2 FQNEAQ. The CDR3 totals 16 residues. J gave up 0 bases and V 10 bases, and 7 bases lay outside the gene matches. This chain's CDR3 is CATIPTGGSGANVLTF. The CDR3 region has the DNA TGTGCCACCATCCCGACAGGGGGCTCTGGGGCCAACGTCCTGACTTTC.

This chain connects TRBV7-2 to TRBJ2-1, with TRBD1 as a possible D gene (6 bases). The germline V gene encodes CDR1 SGHTA and CDR2 FQGNSA. This CDR3 spans 13 amino acids. V was cut by 6 bases and J by 8 bases, with 14 bases left in between. For the CDR3, the DNA is TGTGCCAGCAGGTCAGGGGCCGGCGATGAGCAGTTCTTC. Its translation: CASRSGAGDEQFF.

The rearrangement joins TRBV15 to TRBJ2-3, with TRBD1 identical over 7 bases. This CDR3 contains 15 residues. Looked up from germline, CDR1 is LNHNV and CDR2 is YYDKDF (reference sequence). The V gene end was trimmed by 0 bases and the J gene end by 5 bases; junction bases not matched to a gene: 5. The DNA for the CDR3 is TGTGCCACCAGCAGAGAAGAGGGGGCGGTAGATACGCAGTATTTT. Amino acid sequence: CATSREEGAVDTQYF.

This clone has a handful of counts. This chain uses TRBV30 with TRBJ1-2; D is unclear. Trimming took 3 bases from V and 5 from J, leaving 10 bases between them. This CDR3 has 12 amino acids. In germline, CDR1 is GTSNPN, CDR2 SVGIG (reference sequence). The chain's CDR3 is CAWRESGYGYTF. Written as DNA, the CDR3 is TGTGCCTGGAGGGAATCGGGGTATGGCTACACCTTC.

The V gene is TRBV11-2, the J gene TRBJ2-7; D ambiguous. Trimming cost V 1 base and J 3 bases, with 10 bases left between them. CDR3 length equals 14 residues. Germline CDR1 and CDR2: SGHAT and FQNNGV. The CDR3 spells CASSLAVLGYEQYF. CDR3 in DNA: TGTGCCAGCAGCTTAGCGGTCCTAGGCTACGAGCAGTACTTC.

The V call is TRBV18, the J call TRBJ1-1, with D possibly matching TRBD1 (5 bases). The V gene lost 3 bases and the J gene lost 7 bases, with 12 bases spanning the gap. CDR1 is KGHSH, CDR2 LQKENI, per germline. The CDR3 runs to 13 residues. The CDR3 sequence is CASSPTGEGEAFF. The CDR3, as DNA: TGTGCCAGCTCACCGACGGGGGAGGGTGAAGCTTTCTTT. Together with reference TRBV18 and TRBJ1-1, the CDR3 gives the full variable domain: NAGVMQNPRHLVRRRGQEARLRCSPMKGHSHVYWYRQLPEEGLKFMVYLQKENIIDESGMPKERFSAEFPKEGPSILRIQQVVRGDSAAYFCASSPTGEGEAFFGQGTRLTVV.